Sequencing of this T cell receptor beta chain was carried out in a study of T cell responses to AZD1222 COVID-19 vaccine. Study findings and constraints: Among spike-specific TCRs, nearly half reportedly target unmutated variant regions. Seropositive at baseline were only a handful of AZD1222 recipients.

With respect to this clone: As yet, its antigen is unknown.

The assay was immunoSEQ multiplex PCR, and TCRdb's table has in-frame clones only and misses some. This table holds 100,000 to 150,000 clones, roughly 92% found once. The CDR3 is 14 amino acids. The germline V gene has CDR1 MDHEN and CDR2 SYDVKM. V lost 4 bases and J lost 5, with 14 bases in between. This clonotype originated in an adult in good health. The chain links TRBV28 to TRBJ1-2; no clear D gene. Sequencing was performed on peripheral blood, taken on day 0 of AZD1222 vaccination. CDR3 nucleotide sequence: TGTGCCAGCAGTTCCTCAGCAGGCTATTATGGCTACACCTTC. It specifies CASSSSAGYYGYTF.